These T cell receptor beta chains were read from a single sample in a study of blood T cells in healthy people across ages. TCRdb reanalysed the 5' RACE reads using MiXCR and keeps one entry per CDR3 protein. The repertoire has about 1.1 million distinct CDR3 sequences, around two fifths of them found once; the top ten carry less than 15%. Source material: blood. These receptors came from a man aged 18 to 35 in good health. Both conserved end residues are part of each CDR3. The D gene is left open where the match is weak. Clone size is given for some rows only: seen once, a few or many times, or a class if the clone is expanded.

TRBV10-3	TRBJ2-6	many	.	CASGWDSGANVLTF	TGTGCCTCCGGATGGGACTCTGGGGCCAACGTCCTGACTTTC
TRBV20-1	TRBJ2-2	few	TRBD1	CSAGQGSSGELFF	TGCAGTGCTGGACAGGGCTCGTCCGGGGAGCTGTTTTTT
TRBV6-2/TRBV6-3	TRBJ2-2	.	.	CATLAYRLATGELFF	TGTGCCACCTTAGCGTACAGGTTGGCCACCGGGGAGCTGTTTTTT
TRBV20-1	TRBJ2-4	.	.	CSANQGRNIQYF	TGCAGTGCTAACCAGGGTAGGAACATTCAGTACTTC
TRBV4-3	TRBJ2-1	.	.	CASNQARGSYNEQFF	TGCGCCAGCAACCAAGCGCGTGGGTCCTACAATGAGCAGTTCTTC
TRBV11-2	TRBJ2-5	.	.	CASSLGSGNQETQYF	TGTGCCAGCAGCTTAGGTTCGGGGAATCAAGAGACCCAGTACTTC
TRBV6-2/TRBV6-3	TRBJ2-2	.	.	CASSYSSALNTGELFF	TGTGCCAGCAGTTACTCGAGTGCCCTGAACACCGGGGAGCTGTTTTTT
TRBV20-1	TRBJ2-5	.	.	CSARDTRGETQYF	TGCAGTGCTAGAGATACTAGGGGGGAGACCCAGTACTTC
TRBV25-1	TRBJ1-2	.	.	CASGDAHSYGYTF	TGTGCCAGCGGTGACGCGCATAGCTATGGCTACACCTTC
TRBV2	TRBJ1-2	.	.	CASSEWKGSYGYTF	TGTGCCAGCAGTGAATGGAAGGGGAGCTATGGCTACACCTTC